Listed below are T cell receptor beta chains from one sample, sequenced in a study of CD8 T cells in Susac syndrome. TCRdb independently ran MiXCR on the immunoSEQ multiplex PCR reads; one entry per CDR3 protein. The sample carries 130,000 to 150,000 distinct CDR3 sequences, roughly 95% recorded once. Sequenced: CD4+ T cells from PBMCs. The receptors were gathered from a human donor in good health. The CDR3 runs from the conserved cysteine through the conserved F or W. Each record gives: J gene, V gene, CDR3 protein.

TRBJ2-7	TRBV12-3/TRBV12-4	CASTQGKRTGWMFEQYF
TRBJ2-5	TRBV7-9	CASKGEETQYF
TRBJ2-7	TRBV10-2	CASRSGGIYEQYF
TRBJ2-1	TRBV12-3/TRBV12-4	CASRPTGRDNEQFF
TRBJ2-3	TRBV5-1	CASRKAGVSPDTQYF
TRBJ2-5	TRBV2	CASSEAWETQYF
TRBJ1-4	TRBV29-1	CSVAQTWEEKLFF
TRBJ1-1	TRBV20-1	CSANKGGRGEAFF
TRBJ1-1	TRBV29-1	CSVDKGSGTEAFF
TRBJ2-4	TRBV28	CASSLPAGGDIQYF
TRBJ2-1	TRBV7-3	CASSPVGAVSYNEQFF
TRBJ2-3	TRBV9	CASSVDSSVDTQYF
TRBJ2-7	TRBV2	CATSKEYEQYF
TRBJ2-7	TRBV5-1	CASSLGLDVIYEQYF
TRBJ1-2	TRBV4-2	CASSEYQQGMDGYTF
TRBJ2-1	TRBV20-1	CSAMILAGGLNEQFF
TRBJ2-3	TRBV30	CAWSGGGRTDTQYF
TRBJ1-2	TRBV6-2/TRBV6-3	CASSTPNYGYTF
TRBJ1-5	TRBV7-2	CASSPSGGGNQPQHF
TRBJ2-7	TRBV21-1	CAGTTATYEQYF
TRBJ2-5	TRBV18	CASSPRQETQYF
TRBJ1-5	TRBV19	CASKRGQGQPQHF
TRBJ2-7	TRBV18	CASSPVAGERVYEQYF
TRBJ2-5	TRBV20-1	CSATRVYGETQYF
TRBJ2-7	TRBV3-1	CASSLTGAREQYF
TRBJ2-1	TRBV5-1	CASSLDRTTYNEQFF
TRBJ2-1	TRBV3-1	CASSQPGQPYNEQFF
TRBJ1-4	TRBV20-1	CSAIQPSNEKLFF
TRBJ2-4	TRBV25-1	CASSEGGRGLAKNIQYF
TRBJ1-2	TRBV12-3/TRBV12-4	CASSARQGYYGYTF
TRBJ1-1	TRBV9	CASSPEGERVSTEAFF
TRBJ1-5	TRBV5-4	CASSVRGEGNQPQHF
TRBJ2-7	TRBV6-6	CASSYSPGDEQYF
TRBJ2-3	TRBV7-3	CASSGRGDTQYF
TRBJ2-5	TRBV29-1	CSVEDPLAGVGETQYF
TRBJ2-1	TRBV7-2	CASSLTLDEFF
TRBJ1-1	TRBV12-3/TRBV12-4	CASSLGGEAFF
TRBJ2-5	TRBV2	CASSGQIQETQYF
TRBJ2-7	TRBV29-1	CSVAARGLSYEQYF
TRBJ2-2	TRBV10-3	CAISGGTGGMIAGELFF
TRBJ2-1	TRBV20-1	CSASGTSGRYEQFF
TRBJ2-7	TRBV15	CATSRDRLAGGPPYF
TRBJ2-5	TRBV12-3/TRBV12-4	CASSLRLARETQYF
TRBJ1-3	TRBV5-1	CASSLGTGAGNTIYF
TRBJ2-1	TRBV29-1	CSAARGTSISDEQFF
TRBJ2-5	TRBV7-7	CASSLVGSGETQYF
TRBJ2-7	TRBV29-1	CSVGGGLSSYEQYF
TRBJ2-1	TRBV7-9	CASSSRTRLNEQFF
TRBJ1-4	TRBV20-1	CSAIPDRGRRINEKLFF
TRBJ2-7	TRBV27	CASIPYEQYF
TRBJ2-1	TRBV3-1	CASSQVGTGNSYNEQFF
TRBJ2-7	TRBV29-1	CSVARPPGRTSGTHEQYF
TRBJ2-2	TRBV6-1	CATLPGLAISGELFF
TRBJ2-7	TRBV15	CATSRGLAELSYEQYF
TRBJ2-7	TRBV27	CASSRDSPYEQYF